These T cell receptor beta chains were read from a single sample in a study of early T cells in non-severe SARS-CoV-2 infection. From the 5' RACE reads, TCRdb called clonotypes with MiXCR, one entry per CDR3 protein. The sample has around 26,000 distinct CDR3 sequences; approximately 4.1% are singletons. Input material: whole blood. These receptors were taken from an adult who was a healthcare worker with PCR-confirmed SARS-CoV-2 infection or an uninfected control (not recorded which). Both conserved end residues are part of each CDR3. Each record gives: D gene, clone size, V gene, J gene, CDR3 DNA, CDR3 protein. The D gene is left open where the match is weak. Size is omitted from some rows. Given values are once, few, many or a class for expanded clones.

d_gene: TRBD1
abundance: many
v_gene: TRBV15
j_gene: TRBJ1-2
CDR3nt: TGTGCCACCAGCAGAGATCGGACAGGGGGCTTAGTGAGCTACACCTTC
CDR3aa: CATSRDRTGGLVSYTF

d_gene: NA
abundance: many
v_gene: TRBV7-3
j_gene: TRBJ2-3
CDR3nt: TGTGCCAGCAGCTCCGGGGAGTGGACAGATACGCAGTATTTT
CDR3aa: CASSSGEWTDTQYF

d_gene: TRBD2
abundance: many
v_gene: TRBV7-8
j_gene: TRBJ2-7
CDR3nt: TGTGCCAGCAGCTTAACTAGCGGGAGATACGAGCAGTACTTC
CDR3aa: CASSLTSGRYEQYF

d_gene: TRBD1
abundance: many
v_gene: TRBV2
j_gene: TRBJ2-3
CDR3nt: TGTGCCAGCAGCGGACAGGGCGAGGCAGATACGCAGTATTTT
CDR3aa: CASSGQGEADTQYF

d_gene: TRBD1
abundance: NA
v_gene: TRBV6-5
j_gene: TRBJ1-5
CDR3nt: TGTGCCAGCAGTTTACAGGGGGGAAGGAATCAGCCCCAGCATTTT
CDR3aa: CASSLQGGRNQPQHF

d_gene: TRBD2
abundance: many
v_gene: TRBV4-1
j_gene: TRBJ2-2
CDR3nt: TGCGCCAGCAGTCAATGGCTAGCGGGCACCGGGGAGCTGTTTTTT
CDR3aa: CASSQWLAGTGELFF

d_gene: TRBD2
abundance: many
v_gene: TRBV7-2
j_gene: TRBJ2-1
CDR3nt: TGTGCCAGCAGACTGGGACTAGCGGGTCGCGGCGAGCAGTTCTTC
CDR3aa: CASRLGLAGRGEQFF

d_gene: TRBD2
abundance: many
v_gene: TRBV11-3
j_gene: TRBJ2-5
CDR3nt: TGTGCCAGCAGCTTAGATAGCGGGCAAGAGACCCAGTACTTC
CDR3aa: CASSLDSGQETQYF

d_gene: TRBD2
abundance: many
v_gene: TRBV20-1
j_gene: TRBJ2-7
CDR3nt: TGCAGTGCCCCGGGCGGGAGAGGATACGAGCAGTACTTC
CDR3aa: CSAPGGRGYEQYF

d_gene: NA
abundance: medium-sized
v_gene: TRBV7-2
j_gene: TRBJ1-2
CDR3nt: TGTGCCAGCAGCCCATGGGACACCCTGGACTATGGCTACACCTTC
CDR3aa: CASSPWDTLDYGYTF

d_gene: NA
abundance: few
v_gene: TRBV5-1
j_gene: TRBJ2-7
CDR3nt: TGCGCCAGCAGCTTGCAGACTGAATACGAGCAGTACTTC
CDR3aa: CASSLQTEYEQYF

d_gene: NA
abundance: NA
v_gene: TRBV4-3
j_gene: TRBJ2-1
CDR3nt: TGCGCCAGCAGCCTGGACAGCTACAATGAGCAGTTCTTC
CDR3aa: CASSLDSYNEQFF

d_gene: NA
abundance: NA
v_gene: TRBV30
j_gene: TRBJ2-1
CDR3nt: TGTGCCTGGAGTGTACACGTTATTCCCGAGCAGTTCTTC
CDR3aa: CAWSVHVIPEQFF

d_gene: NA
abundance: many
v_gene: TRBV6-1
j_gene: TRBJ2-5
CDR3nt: TGTGCCAGCAGTGCGCCGGGGACAGAGACCCAGTACTTC
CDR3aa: CASSAPGTETQYF

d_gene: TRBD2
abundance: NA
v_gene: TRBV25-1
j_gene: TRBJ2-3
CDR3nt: TGTGCCAGCAGTGAAATGACTAGCGGGAGAACAGATACGCAGTATTTT
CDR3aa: CASSEMTSGRTDTQYF

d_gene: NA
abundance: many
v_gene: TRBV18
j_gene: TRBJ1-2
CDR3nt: TGTGCCAGCTCACTCGGGGCCTATGGCTACACCTTC
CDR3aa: CASSLGAYGYTF

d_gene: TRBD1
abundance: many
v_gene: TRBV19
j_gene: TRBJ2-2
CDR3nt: TGTGCCAGTAGTATAGACCTTCGGACAGGCCTGACCACCGGGGAGCTGTTTTTT
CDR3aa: CASSIDLRTGLTTGELFF

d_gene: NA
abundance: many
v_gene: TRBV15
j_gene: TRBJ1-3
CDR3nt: TGTGCCACCAGCCGGGACTTCTCTGGAAACACCATATATTTT
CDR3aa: CATSRDFSGNTIYF

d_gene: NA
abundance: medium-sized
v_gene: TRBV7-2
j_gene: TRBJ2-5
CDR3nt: TGTGCCAGCAGCTTAGACAGCGTTGAAGAGACCCAGTACTTC
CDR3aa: CASSLDSVEETQYF

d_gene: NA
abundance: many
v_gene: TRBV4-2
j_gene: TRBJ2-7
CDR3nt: TGTGCCAGCAGCCAAGGGGAGGAAGGGTCCTACGAGCAGTACTTC
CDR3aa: CASSQGEEGSYEQYF

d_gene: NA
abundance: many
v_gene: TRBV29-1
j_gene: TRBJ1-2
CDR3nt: TGCAGCGTTGAAGAGAGGGGCTCCTATGGCTACACCTTC
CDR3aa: CSVEERGSYGYTF

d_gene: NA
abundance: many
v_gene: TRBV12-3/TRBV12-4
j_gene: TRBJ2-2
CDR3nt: TGTGCCAGCAGTTTAAGGGAGATTGGCGGGGAGCTGTTTTTT
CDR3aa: CASSLREIGGELFF

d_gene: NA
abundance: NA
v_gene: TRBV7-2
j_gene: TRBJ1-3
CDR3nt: TGTGCCAGCAGCTTAGCCGCGGTTTCTGGAAACACCATATATTTT
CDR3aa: CASSLAAVSGNTIYF

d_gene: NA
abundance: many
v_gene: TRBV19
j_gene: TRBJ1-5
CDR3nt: TGTGCCAGTAGACCCCCGGGGGCGAGCAATCAGCCCCAGCATTTT
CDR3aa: CASRPPGASNQPQHF

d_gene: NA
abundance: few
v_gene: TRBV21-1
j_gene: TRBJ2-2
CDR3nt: TGTGCCAGCAGCAAAGCCCGAGGGTCCCCGAACACCGGGGAGCTGTTTTTT
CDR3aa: CASSKARGSPNTGELFF

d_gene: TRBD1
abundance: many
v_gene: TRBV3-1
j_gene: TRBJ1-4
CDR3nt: TGTGCCAGCAGCCAAGGAGGGACAGCCACGAGGTGGGAAAAACTGTTTTTT
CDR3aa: CASSQGGTATRWEKLFF

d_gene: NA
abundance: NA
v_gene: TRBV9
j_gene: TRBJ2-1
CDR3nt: TGTGCCAGCAGCGTAGCTCTAGCGATCAATGAGCAGTTCTTC
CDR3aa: CASSVALAINEQFF

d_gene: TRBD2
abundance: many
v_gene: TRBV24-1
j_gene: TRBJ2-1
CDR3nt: TGTGCCACCAGTGTTAGGGAGGGCGATGAGCAGTTCTTC
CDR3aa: CATSVREGDEQFF

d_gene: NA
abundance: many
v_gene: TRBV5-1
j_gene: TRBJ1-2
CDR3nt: TGCGCCAGCGGGTATGACGGGACGGTTGGCTACACCTTC
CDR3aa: CASGYDGTVGYTF

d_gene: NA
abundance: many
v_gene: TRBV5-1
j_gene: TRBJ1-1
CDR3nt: TGCGCCAGCAGAATCGGGATGAACACTGAAGCTTTCTTT
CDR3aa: CASRIGMNTEAFF

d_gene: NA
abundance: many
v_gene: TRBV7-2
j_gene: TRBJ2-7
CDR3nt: TGTGCCAGCAGCCCCTTCGCGACTATTACCTACGAGCAGTACTTC
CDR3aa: CASSPFATITYEQYF

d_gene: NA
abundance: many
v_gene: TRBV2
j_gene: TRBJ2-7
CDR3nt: TGTGCCAGCAGTGAGACTGGCGAGCAGTACTTC
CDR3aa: CASSETGEQYF

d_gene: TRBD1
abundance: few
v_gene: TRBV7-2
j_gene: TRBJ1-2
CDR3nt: TGTGCCAGCAGCTTAGCCGGGACAGCTAACTATGGCTACACCTTC
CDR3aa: CASSLAGTANYGYTF

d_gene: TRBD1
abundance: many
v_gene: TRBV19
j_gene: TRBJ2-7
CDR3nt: TGTGCCAGTAGTCGGACAGGGGGCTACGAGCAGTACTTC
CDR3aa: CASSRTGGYEQYF

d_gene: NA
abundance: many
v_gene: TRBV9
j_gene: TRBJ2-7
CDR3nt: TGTGCCAGCAGCCCCGGACAGTACTCCTACGAGCAGTACTTC
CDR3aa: CASSPGQYSYEQYF

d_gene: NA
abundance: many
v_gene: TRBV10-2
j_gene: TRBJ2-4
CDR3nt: TGCGCCAGCTATCCTGTGGAGGCCAAAAACATTCAGTACTTC
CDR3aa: CASYPVEAKNIQYF

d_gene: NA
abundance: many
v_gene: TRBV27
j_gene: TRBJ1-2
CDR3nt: TGTGCCAGCAGTTTATTGGGCAGGATGCGCGGCTACACCTTC
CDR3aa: CASSLLGRMRGYTF

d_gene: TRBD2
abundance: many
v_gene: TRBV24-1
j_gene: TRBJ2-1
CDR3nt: TGTGCCACCAGTGCCGGGACTAGCGGGAAACGTAGGAATGAGCAGTTCTTC
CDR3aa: CATSAGTSGKRRNEQFF

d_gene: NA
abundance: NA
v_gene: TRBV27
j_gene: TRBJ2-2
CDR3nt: TGTGCCAGCAGTTCCACAAGGGCCGGGGAGCTGTTTTTT
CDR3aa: CASSSTRAGELFF

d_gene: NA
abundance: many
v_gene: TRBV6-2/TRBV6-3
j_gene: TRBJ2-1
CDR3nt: TGTGCCAGCAGTTACCGTATCGCTACAGGGACCACGAGCTCCTACAATGAGCAGTTCTTC
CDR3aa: CASSYRIATGTTSSYNEQFF

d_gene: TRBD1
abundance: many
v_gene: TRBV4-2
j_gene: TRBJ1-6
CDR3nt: TGTGCCAGCAGCCAAGATTGGGACAGGAGTCGAAATTCACCCCTCCACTTT
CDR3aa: CASSQDWDRSRNSPLHF

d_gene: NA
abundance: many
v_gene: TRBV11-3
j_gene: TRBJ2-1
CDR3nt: TGTGCCAGCAGCTTATTGGCGGGAACTATTGGTGAGCAGTTCTTC
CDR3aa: CASSLLAGTIGEQFF

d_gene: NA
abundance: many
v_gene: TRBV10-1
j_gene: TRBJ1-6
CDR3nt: TGCGCCAGCAGTGAAACGTTAAATTCACCCCTCCACTTT
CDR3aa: CASSETLNSPLHF

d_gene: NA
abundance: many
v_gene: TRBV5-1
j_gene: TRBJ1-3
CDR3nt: TGCGCCAGCAGCCGCCCGGACGGAAACTCTGGAAACACCATATATTTT
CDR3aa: CASSRPDGNSGNTIYF

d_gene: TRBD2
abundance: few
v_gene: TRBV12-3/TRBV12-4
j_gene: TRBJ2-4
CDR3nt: TGTGCCAGCAGTCCCCTAACTAGCGGGGCAACCAAAAACATTCAGTACTTC
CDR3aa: CASSPLTSGATKNIQYF

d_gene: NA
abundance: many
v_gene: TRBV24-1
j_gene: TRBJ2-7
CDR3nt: TGTGCCACCAGTGCCCCGGACAGATTATACGAGCAGTACTTC
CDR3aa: CATSAPDRLYEQYF

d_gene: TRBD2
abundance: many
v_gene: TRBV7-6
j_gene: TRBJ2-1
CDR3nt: TGTGCCAGCAGCCCTCCGGGACTAGCGGGGTACAATGAGCAGTTCTTC
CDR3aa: CASSPPGLAGYNEQFF

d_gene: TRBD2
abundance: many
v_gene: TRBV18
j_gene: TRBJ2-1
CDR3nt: TGTGCCAGCTCACCGGGACTAGCGGGAGGTGATGAGCAGTTCTTC
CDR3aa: CASSPGLAGGDEQFF

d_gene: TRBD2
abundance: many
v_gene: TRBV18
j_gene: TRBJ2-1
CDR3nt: TGTGCCAGCTCACCAGGACTAGCCGGGGACAATGAGCAGTTCTTC
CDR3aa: CASSPGLAGDNEQFF

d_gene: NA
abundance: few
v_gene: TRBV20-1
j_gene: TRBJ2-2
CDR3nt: TGCAGTGCTCCACAGGGCTCTAACACCGGGGAGCTGTTTTTT
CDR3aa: CSAPQGSNTGELFF

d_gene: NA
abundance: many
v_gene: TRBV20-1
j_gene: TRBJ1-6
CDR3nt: TGCAGTGCTAGATACACCTCCTATAATTCACCCCTCCACTTT
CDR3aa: CSARYTSYNSPLHF

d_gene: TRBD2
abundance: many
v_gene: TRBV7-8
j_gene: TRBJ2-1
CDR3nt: TGTGCCAGCAGTTTAAGGCCCGGGACTAGCGGATACAATGAGCAGTTCTTC
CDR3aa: CASSLRPGTSGYNEQFF

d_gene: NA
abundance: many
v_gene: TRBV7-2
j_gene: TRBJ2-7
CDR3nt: TGTGCCAGCAGCTTAGCTTCCGGCTCCTACGAGCAGTACTTC
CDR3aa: CASSLASGSYEQYF

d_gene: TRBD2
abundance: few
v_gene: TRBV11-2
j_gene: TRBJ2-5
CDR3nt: TGTGCCAGCAGCTCCTTAGCGGGAGGGCCCCGGAAGACCCAGTACTTC
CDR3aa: CASSSLAGGPRKTQYF

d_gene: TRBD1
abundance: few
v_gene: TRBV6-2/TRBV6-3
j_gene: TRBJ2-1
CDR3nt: TGTGCCAGCAGACACCGGGACAGCACCTACAATGAGCAGTTCTTC
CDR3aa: CASRHRDSTYNEQFF

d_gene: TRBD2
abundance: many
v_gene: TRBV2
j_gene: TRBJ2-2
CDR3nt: TGTGCCAGCACCCTTGGACTAGCGGGAGTCACCGGGGAGCTGTTTTTT
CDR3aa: CASTLGLAGVTGELFF

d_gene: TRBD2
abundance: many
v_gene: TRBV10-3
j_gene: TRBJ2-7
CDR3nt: TGTGCCATCAGGCCCACGGGCGGGAGAACGTACGAGCAGTACTTC
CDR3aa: CAIRPTGGRTYEQYF

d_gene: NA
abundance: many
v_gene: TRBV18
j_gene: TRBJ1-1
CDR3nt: TGTGCCAGCTCACAATTATCACAGGGAGCTTTCTTT
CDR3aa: CASSQLSQGAFF

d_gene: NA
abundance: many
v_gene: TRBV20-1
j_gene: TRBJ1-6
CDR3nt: TGCAGTGCTAGAGGCGCTAATTCACCCCTCCACTTT
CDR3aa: CSARGANSPLHF

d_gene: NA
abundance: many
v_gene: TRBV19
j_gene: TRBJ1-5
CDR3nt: TGTGCCAGTAGTATGGGGCGGGTCGATCAGCCCCAGCATTTT
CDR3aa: CASSMGRVDQPQHF